Detailed here is one T cell receptor (beta chain). Its antigen is as yet unknown. The sample belongs to a study of Ad26.COV2.S vaccination and SARS-CoV-2 variants. Study background: Donor was assigned to the Ad26.COV2.S arm of trial COV1001.

Treatment noted: roughly 19 received Ad26.COV2.S at low or high dose, single or two shots; about 5 received placebo; per-sample allocation not given. The investigators took samples on day 63 after the first vaccine or placebo injection. In Boston, an adult donor aged 18-55 years took part. V lost 6 bases, J lost 3 bases, and 8 bases lay in between. This CDR3 region has 13 residues. Germline values: CDR1 MNHEY, CDR2 SVGAGI. Study-level points and caveats: Responses of T cells in total may have been underestimated by the TCR breadth and depth analyses.

Measured with immunoSEQ multiplex PCR; TCRdb has only the in-frame clones, and not every one. The sample carries around 300,000 clones, around nine tenths recorded once. The material was peripheral blood, obtained in a trial of Ad26.COV2.S vaccine versus placebo. V and J are TRBV6-5 and TRBJ1-4; no reliable D call. This clonotype was sampled from a person aged 18-65 years who received the Ad26.COV2.S COVID-19 vaccine or a placebo. Here the CDR3 reads CASRRVANEKLFF. The CDR3 bases are TGTGCCAGCAGAAGGGTAGCTAATGAAAAACTGTTTTTT.